This T cell receptor (beta chain) was found in a study of cytotoxic CD8 clonotypes in ibrutinib-treated CLL. Background on the study: For this cohort, patients were around eleven relapsed/refractory and some 15 treatment-naive, while 17 were IGHV unmutated.

In regard to this clone: The antigen is not known.

Whole-study results and caveats: Elevated clonality accompanied ibrutinib response, with a return toward baseline values at progression.

This CDR3 is built from 14 residues. Trimming removed 11 bases from V and 1 base from J; junction bases left unmatched: 11. The germline CDR1 and CDR2 sequences are MDHEN and SYDVKM. Data came from immunoSEQ multiplex PCR; TCRdb stores just in-frame clones and leaves some out. Here the sample spans 90,000 to 95,000 clones, approximately 80% being singletons. The chain carries TRBV28 and TRBJ2-7; 7 bases align to TRBD2. This receptor was taken from a human donor with chronic lymphocytic leukemia. The sample was PBMCs, taken after 24 months of ibrutinib treatment. Written as DNA, the CDR3 is TGTGCCCACGGATCGGCGGGAGAATCCTACGAGCAGTACTTC. Translation gives CAHGSAGESYEQYF. The entire variable domain, with the rest obtained from reference TRBV28 and TRBJ2-7, is as follows: DVKVTQSSRYLVKRTGEKVFLECVQDMDHENMFWYRQDPGLGLRLIYFSYDVKMKEKGDIPEGYSVSREKKERFSLILESASTNQTSMYLCAHGSAGESYEQYFGPGTRLTVT.